The sequence of this T cell receptor (beta chain) was determined in a study of prognosis after radiotherapy for stage I lung cancer. The study's findings and limits: Once stereotactic body radiation therapy had been given, unique TCR clone counts fell, with a median of roughly 9,300 versus 7,200. Patients with distant metastases had lower Shannon entropy after stereotactic body radiation therapy.

From genomic DNA, two-round multiplex PCR was used to amplify TCR beta CDR3. First-round PCR employed TRBV- and TRBJ-specific primers for each gene. TCRdb re-derived calls from the multiplex PCR reads in MiXCR, one entry per CDR3 protein. This sample has over 25,000 distinct CDR3 sequences; just over 45% occur once, and the top ten carry just under 15%. As regards this clonotype: Its antigen is not known.

Trimming left V 2 bases short and J 6 bases short, with 11 bases between. Per germline, CDR1 MDHEN and CDR2 SYDVKM. The CDR3 contains 13 residues. The source of this sequence is a donor aged 50 or older with non-small cell lung cancer. Sequencing was performed on PBMCs, taken before or after stereotactic body radiation therapy (not recorded which). J is TRBJ2-7 and V is TRBV28, with D perhaps TRBD1 (5 bases). The CDR3 DNA follows: TGTGCCAGCAGTTTAGGGGCCCCCAGCGAGCAGTACTTC. This encodes CASSLGAPSEQYF.